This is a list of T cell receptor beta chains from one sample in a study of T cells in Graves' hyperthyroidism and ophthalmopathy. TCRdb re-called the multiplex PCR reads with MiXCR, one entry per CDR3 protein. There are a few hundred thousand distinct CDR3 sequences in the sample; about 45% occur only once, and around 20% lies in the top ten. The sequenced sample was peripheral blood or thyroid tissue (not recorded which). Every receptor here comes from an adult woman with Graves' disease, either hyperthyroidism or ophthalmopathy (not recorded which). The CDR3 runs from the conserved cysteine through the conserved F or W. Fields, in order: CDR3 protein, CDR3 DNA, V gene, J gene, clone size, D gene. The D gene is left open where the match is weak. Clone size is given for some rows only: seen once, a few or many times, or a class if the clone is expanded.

CDR3aa: CATSRGGFGQPQHF
CDR3nt: TGTGCCACCAGCAGAGGGGGATTCGGGCAGCCCCAGCATTTT
v_gene: TRBV15
j_gene: TRBJ1-5
abundance: many
d_gene: NA

CDR3aa: CASSFGQGRQETQHF
CDR3nt: TGTGCCAGCAGTTTCGGACAGGGGAGGCAAGAGACCCAGCATTTT
v_gene: TRBV28
j_gene: TRBJ1-5
abundance: NA
d_gene: TRBD1

CDR3aa: CASSIIGGRGPGSGANVLTF
CDR3nt: TGTGCCAGCAGTATCATAGGGGGCAGGGGGCCCGGGTCTGGGGCCAACGTCCTGACTTTC
v_gene: TRBV5-6
j_gene: TRBJ2-6
abundance: NA
d_gene: TRBD1

CDR3aa: CASSEGLAGVQGEQFF
CDR3nt: TGCGCCAGCAGTGAGGGACTAGCGGGAGTCCAGGGGGAGCAGTTCTTC
v_gene: TRBV10-1
j_gene: TRBJ2-1
abundance: few
d_gene: TRBD2

CDR3aa: CASSFGSGKSLGF
CDR3nt: TGTGCCAGCAGCTTTGGATCAGGGAAAAGCTTAGGCTTC
v_gene: TRBV7-2
j_gene: TRBJ2-5
abundance: once
d_gene: NA

CDR3aa: CATMRGPPRGTDTQYF
CDR3nt: TGTGCCACCATGAGGGGGCCACCGAGGGGCACAGATACGCAGTATTTT
v_gene: TRBV11-2
j_gene: TRBJ2-3
abundance: few
d_gene: TRBD1

CDR3aa: CASSQDFAGLAEAFF
CDR3nt: TGCGCCAGCAGCCAAGATTTCGCAGGGCTCGCTGAAGCTTTCTTT
v_gene: TRBV4-1
j_gene: TRBJ1-1
abundance: many
d_gene: NA

CDR3aa: CASSLGSQRFYGYTF
CDR3nt: TGTGCCAGCAGCTTAGGGTCCCAGCGGTTCTATGGCTACACCTTC
v_gene: TRBV7-2
j_gene: TRBJ1-2
abundance: many
d_gene: NA

CDR3aa: CSARDEGRAENTEAFF
CDR3nt: TGCAGTGCTAGAGATGAGGGCAGGGCCGAGAACACTGAAGCTTTCTTT
v_gene: TRBV20-1
j_gene: TRBJ1-1
abundance: NA
d_gene: NA

CDR3aa: CSASLSGVGSNQPQHF
CDR3nt: TGCAGTGCTAGCCTATCGGGGGTCGGTAGCAATCAGCCCCAGCATTTT
v_gene: TRBV20-1
j_gene: TRBJ1-5
abundance: many
d_gene: NA

CDR3aa: CASSLAGGPNQETQYF
CDR3nt: TGTGCCAGCAGTTTAGCGGGAGGGCCTAACCAAGAGACCCAGTACTTC
v_gene: TRBV12-3/TRBV12-4
j_gene: TRBJ2-5
abundance: few
d_gene: TRBD2

CDR3aa: CASSLGDSPIYGYTF
CDR3nt: TGTGCCAGCAGCTTAGGGGACAGCCCTATCTATGGCTACACCTTC
v_gene: TRBV7-6
j_gene: TRBJ1-2
abundance: many
d_gene: TRBD1

CDR3aa: CASSSGTPSSYGYTF
CDR3nt: TGTGCCAGCAGCTCAGGGACCCCGTCGAGCTATGGCTACACCTTC
v_gene: TRBV7-8
j_gene: TRBJ1-2
abundance: NA
d_gene: NA

CDR3aa: CSVDMKMNTEAFF
CDR3nt: TGCAGCGTTGATATGAAGATGAACACTGAAGCTTTCTTT
v_gene: TRBV29-1
j_gene: TRBJ1-1
abundance: many
d_gene: NA

CDR3aa: CASSLGLANEQYF
CDR3nt: TGTGCCAGCAGCTTGGGACTAGCGAACGAGCAGTACTTC
v_gene: TRBV5-6
j_gene: TRBJ2-7
abundance: many
d_gene: TRBD2

CDR3aa: CSVRGRLRETQYF
CDR3nt: TGCAGCGTTCGCGGGAGATTAAGAGAGACCCAGTACTTC
v_gene: TRBV29-1
j_gene: TRBJ2-5
abundance: NA
d_gene: TRBD2

CDR3aa: CASPLKKSRDSRRIGYGYTF
CDR3nt: TGTGCCAGCCCCCTAAAGAAGTCCCGGGACAGTCGTCGAATAGGCTATGGCTACACCTTC
v_gene: TRBV7-6
j_gene: TRBJ1-2
abundance: many
d_gene: TRBD1

CDR3aa: CASSLNGGATEAFF
CDR3nt: TGCGCCAGCAGCCTCAACGGGGGGGCGACTGAAGCTTTCTTT
v_gene: TRBV4-1
j_gene: TRBJ1-1
abundance: many
d_gene: NA

CDR3aa: CASRDRGGEQYF
CDR3nt: TGTGCCAGCAGGGACAGGGGAGGCGAGCAGTACTTC
v_gene: TRBV6-5
j_gene: TRBJ2-7
abundance: NA
d_gene: TRBD1

CDR3aa: CASSSGLAAGELFF
CDR3nt: TGTGCCAGCAGCTCGGGACTGGCGGCCGGGGAGCTGTTTTTT
v_gene: TRBV7-2
j_gene: TRBJ2-2
abundance: many
d_gene: NA

CDR3aa: CASSLLGEYEHF
CDR3nt: TGTGCCAGCAGCTTGCTGGGGGAGTACGAGCATTTT
v_gene: TRBV7-6
j_gene: TRBJ1-5
abundance: NA
d_gene: NA

CDR3aa: CSVESGPGQPQHF
CDR3nt: TGCAGCGTTGAGTCAGGGCCAGGTCAGCCCCAGCATTTT
v_gene: TRBV29-1
j_gene: TRBJ1-5
abundance: few
d_gene: NA

CDR3aa: CASSLGTGVLLPPLHF
CDR3nt: TGTGCCAGCAGCTTAGGGACAGGGGTCCTTCTTCCACCCCTCCACTTT
v_gene: TRBV7-8
j_gene: TRBJ1-6
abundance: NA
d_gene: TRBD1

CDR3aa: CASSLFVGLAGGTTYEQYF
CDR3nt: TGCGCCAGCAGCTTATTTGTGGGACTAGCGGGAGGAACTACCTACGAGCAGTACTTC
v_gene: TRBV5-1
j_gene: TRBJ2-7
abundance: many
d_gene: TRBD2

CDR3aa: CSAVAGREEHF
CDR3nt: TGCAGCGCCGTCGCCGGCCGAGAGGAGCATTTT
v_gene: TRBV29-1
j_gene: TRBJ1-5
abundance: NA
d_gene: NA

CDR3aa: CASSPPGLAGITGELFF
CDR3nt: TGTGCCAGCAGCCCACCCGGACTAGCGGGAATAACCGGGGAGCTGTTTTTT
v_gene: TRBV7-3
j_gene: TRBJ2-2
abundance: once
d_gene: TRBD2

CDR3aa: CSVVDSATNEKLFF
CDR3nt: TGCAGCGTTGTAGACAGTGCAACTAATGAAAAACTGTTTTTT
v_gene: TRBV29-1
j_gene: TRBJ1-4
abundance: many
d_gene: NA

CDR3aa: CASSLDRVLHEQYF
CDR3nt: TGTGCCAGCAGCTTAGATCGGGTCCTCCACGAGCAGTACTTC
v_gene: TRBV11-2
j_gene: TRBJ2-7
abundance: NA
d_gene: NA

CDR3aa: CAISGQTGKVEYGYTF
CDR3nt: TGTGCCATCAGTGGACAGACAGGGAAAGTTGAGTATGGCTACACCTTC
v_gene: TRBV10-3
j_gene: TRBJ1-2
abundance: NA
d_gene: TRBD1

CDR3aa: CASREPGQGFEQYF
CDR3nt: TGTGCCAGCAGGGAACCGGGACAGGGGTTCGAGCAGTACTTC
v_gene: TRBV27
j_gene: TRBJ2-7
abundance: few
d_gene: TRBD1

CDR3aa: CSARSHRGHQPLHF
CDR3nt: TGCAGTGCTAGATCCCACAGGGGGCATCAGCCCCTCCACTTT
v_gene: TRBV20-1
j_gene: TRBJ1-6
abundance: NA
d_gene: TRBD1

CDR3aa: CSVGQGTNTGELFF
CDR3nt: TGCAGTGTTGGACAGGGCACGAACACTGGGGAGCTGTTTTTT
v_gene: TRBV29-1
j_gene: TRBJ2-2
abundance: NA
d_gene: TRBD1

CDR3aa: CASSIPRGGQGNTGELSW
CDR3nt: TGTGCCAGCAGCATCCCACGGGGGGGACAGGGGAACACCGGGGAGCTGTCTTGG
v_gene: TRBV7-2
j_gene: TRBJ2-2
abundance: NA
d_gene: TRBD1

CDR3aa: CASNRQQNTGELSW
CDR3nt: TGTGCCAGCAATCGACAGCAGAACACCGGGGAGCTGTCTTGG
v_gene: TRBV2
j_gene: TRBJ2-2
abundance: once
d_gene: NA

CDR3aa: CSAERTGDTGELSW
CDR3nt: TGCAGTGCTGAGAGGACAGGGGACACCGGGGAGCTGTCTTGG
v_gene: TRBV20-1
j_gene: TRBJ2-2
abundance: NA
d_gene: TRBD1

CDR3aa: CSARSPGGVETQYF
CDR3nt: TGCAGTGCTAGGTCTCCTGGCGGGGTTGAGACCCAGTACTTC
v_gene: TRBV20-1
j_gene: TRBJ2-5
abundance: NA
d_gene: NA

CDR3aa: CSAREDSGGGPMGAYNSPLHF
CDR3nt: TGCAGTGCTAGAGAGGACAGCGGCGGGGGTCCTATGGGGGCCTATAATTCACCCCTCCACTTT
v_gene: TRBV20-1
j_gene: TRBJ1-6
abundance: NA
d_gene: NA

CDR3aa: CASVPLATGTQYF
CDR3nt: TGTGCCAGCGTACCCCTAGCGACGGGGACCCAGTACTTC
v_gene: TRBV7-9
j_gene: TRBJ2-5
abundance: NA
d_gene: NA

CDR3aa: CASSVASTSHSGANVLTF
CDR3nt: TGTGCCAGCAGCGTAGCATCAACCTCTCACTCTGGGGCCAACGTCCTGACTTTC
v_gene: TRBV9
j_gene: TRBJ2-6
abundance: NA
d_gene: NA

CDR3aa: CASSLGGDVLNF
CDR3nt: TGTGCCAGCAGCTTAGGTGGAGACGTACTAAACTTC
v_gene: TRBV11-2
j_gene: TRBJ2-5
abundance: NA
d_gene: NA

CDR3aa: CASSPGDDTGELFF
CDR3nt: TGTGCCAGCAGCCCCGGGGACGACACCGGGGAGCTGTTTTTT
v_gene: TRBV6-2/TRBV6-3
j_gene: TRBJ2-2
abundance: few
d_gene: NA

CDR3aa: CASSHERDPLYF
CDR3nt: TGTGCCAGCAGTCACGAGCGGGACCCCTTATATTTT
v_gene: TRBV6-5
j_gene: TRBJ1-3
abundance: NA
d_gene: NA